This T cell receptor (beta chain) stems from a study of Tregs in tolerant kidney transplant recipients. Findings and caveats of the study: For some patients, primers changed over time, blocking nucleotide-level comparison. Expanding Tregs on activated donor B cells appeared to best identify donor-specific TCRbeta clones. Validation in larger populations is needed because few patients were studied. Biological reproducibility was not directly addressed, but technical replication error appeared minimal.

In regard to this clone: Its cognate antigen is unknown.

The CDR3 spans 14 residues. Germline assignment: CDR1 SGHDT and CDR2 YYEEEE. Trimming left V 3 bases short and J 4 bases short, with 11 bases between. This table comes from immunoSEQ multiplex PCR, and its TCRdb copy is limited to in-frame clones, with some not included. The profile covers about 81,000 clones, with 90% to 95% appearing a single time and roughly 1.4% taken by the ten largest. The nonmyeloablative bone marrow transplants came from related graft donors, with transient mixed chimerism. This TCR was recovered from a human patient who received a combined kidney and bone marrow transplant. Some T cells may be the graft donor's. Sample: CD4+ T cells from blood (PBMCs), taken 24 months after the transplant. The chain has TRBV5-6 and TRBJ1-5, with D tentatively TRBD1 (6 bases). This chain's CDR3 is CASSSQGENQPQHF. The CDR3 coding sequence is TGTGCCAGCAGCTCACAGGGAGAGAATCAGCCCCAGCATTTT.